Shown below are 21 T cell receptor beta chains from a single sample sequenced in a study of CD8 T cells in ankylosing spondylitis. General study results and limits: One TCR beta motif, made up of eight or nine highly homologous variants, appeared characteristic of ankylosing spondylitis blood.

TCRdb fed the 5' RACE reads into MiXCR, producing one record per CDR3 protein. In the table there are roughly 470,000 distinct CDR3 sequences, 25% to 30% of which are singletons. These TCRs are of unknown antigen specificity. The sample taken for sequencing was blood, either unsorted or a sorted T cell fraction (not recorded which). The receptors here all came from a male donor with ankylosing spondylitis.

The V and J genes are TRBV18 and TRBJ2-1; D gene ambiguous. This CDR3 has 13 amino acids. The germline CDR1 and CDR2 sequences are KGHSH and LQKENI. Trimming pared 0 bases from V and 7 bases from J, leaving 7 bases between. In DNA form, the CDR3 reads TGTGCCAGCTCACCACCGATAAATAATGAGCAGTTCTTC. This translates into CASSPPINNEQFF.

The chain uses TRBV9 and TRBJ1-4; D is unresolved. This CDR3 has 13 amino acids. The V end was cut by 4 bases, the J end by 7 bases, with 11 bases between. Germline V CDR1 and CDR2: SGDLS, YYNGEE. The DNA of the CDR3 is TGTGCCAGCAGCTTAACGGTGGGTGAAAAACTGTTTTTT. Protein sequence: CASSLTVGEKLFF.

V usage is TRBV5-1 and J usage is TRBJ2-1; 11 bases map to TRBD2. Unmatched junction bases numbered 3, after V lost 0 bases and J lost 4 bases. The CDR3 totals 16 residues. Germline V gene data show CDR1 as SGHRS and CDR2 as YFSETQ. In nucleotides, the CDR3 is TGCGCCAGCAGCTTGGATTCTAGCGGGGGGTACAATGAGCAGTTCTTC. Translation: CASSLDSSGGYNEQFF.

This clonotype occurred a few times. This chain links TRBV5-1 with TRBJ2-1; no firm D call. V was clipped by 0 bases and J by 5 bases, with 9 bases between them. This CDR3 is 14 amino acids long. Germline lookup yields CDR1 SGHRS and CDR2 YFSETQ. CDR3 sequence (DNA): TGCGCCAGCAGCTTGGCCACGGTAGACAATGAGCAGTTCTTC. The encoded protein is CASSLATVDNEQFF.

V is TRBV25-1 and J is TRBJ1-1, with 8 bases aligning to TRBD1. Germline loops: CDR1 MGHDK, CDR2 SYGVNS. Unmatched junction bases numbered 10, after V lost 4 bases and J lost 6 bases. CDR3 length: 15 amino acids. CDR3 coding DNA: TGTGCCAGCAGTGGGAACAGGGGGGACAACCCTGAAGCTTTCTTT. Translated, it gives CASSGNRGDNPEAFF.

The chain's CDR3 is CASSRRDPNEKLFF. CDR3 in DNA: TGTGCCAGCAGCCGAAGGGACCCTAATGAAAAACTGTTTTTT. The chain carries TRBV7-9 and TRBJ1-4; D may be TRBD1 (5 bases). Germline V lookup: CDR1 SEHNR, CDR2 FQNEAQ (reference sequence). CDR3 size: 14 residues. Trimming took 5 bases from V and 3 from J, leaving 10 bases between them.

The chain uses TRBV7-9 and TRBJ2-3; TRBD2 matches at 10 bases. Trimming took 7 bases from V and 4 from J; bases not matched to a gene: 14. The germline CDR1 and CDR2 sequences are SEHNR and FQNEAQ (reference sequence). CDR3 length: 17 amino acids. The CDR3 region has the DNA TGTGCCAGCACGCTTAAAAGGACTAGCGGAGGCGCAGATACGCAGTATTTT. Its protein product is CASTLKRTSGGADTQYF.

This clonotype was observed a few times. The chain joins TRBV27 to TRBJ2-1; D remains unclear. CDR3 length equals 15 residues. Trimming left V 3 bases short and J 5 bases short, with 14 bases between. Per the germline V gene, CDR1 is MNHEY and CDR2 is SMNVEV (reference sequence). The CDR3 region is CASSLLTLGNNEQFF. The CDR3 DNA reads as TGTGCCAGCAGTTTGTTGACCCTAGGAAACAATGAGCAGTTCTTC.

The chain is built from TRBV20-1 and TRBJ1-2; 10 bases match TRBD1. CDR1 is DFQATT and CDR2 is SNEGSKA in the germline V gene (reference sequence). The V segment lost 1 base and the J segment 8 bases; nucleotides outside the gene matches: 7. This CDR3 is built from 14 residues. The CDR3 bases are TGCAGTGCTAGAGTGGGACAGGGGAAGATGGGCTACACCTTC. It specifies CSARVGQGKMGYTF.

The chain recombines TRBV20-1 with TRBJ2-3; 9 bases align to TRBD2. There are 17 residues in the CDR3. Germline-derived CDR1 and CDR2 are DFQATT and SNEGSKA (reference sequence). With V trimmed by 0 bases and J by 6 bases, 13 bases remained unmatched. CDR3 in DNA: TGCAGTGCTAGAGATCTCTACCGGGCGGGAGGGGTGGATACGCAGTATTTT. It specifies CSARDLYRAGGVDTQYF.

This chain uses TRBV10-3 with TRBJ1-5; TRBD1 matches at 7 bases. Germline trimming cut 0 bases from V and 10 bases from J; bases unmatched to any gene: 12. The CDR3 loop spans 16 amino acids. Germline CDR1 is ENHRY and CDR2 is SYGVKD. The CDR3 region is CAISESKGGGDEPQHF. The CDR3 DNA is TGTGCCATCAGTGAGTCAAAAGGGGGCGGAGATGAACCCCAGCATTTT.

The rearrangement uses TRBV20-1 and TRBJ2-3; D tentatively fits TRBD1 or TRBD2 (7 bases each). CDR1 and CDR2 (germline): DFQATT, SNEGSKA (reference sequence). This CDR3 comprises 15 residues. V was cut by 4 bases and J by 4 bases, with 18 bases left in between. This CDR3 is CSAIPMTGRADTQYF. The CDR3 region has the DNA TGCAGTGCTATTCCCATGACAGGGAGGGCAGATACGCAGTATTTT.

The chain has TRBV3-1 and TRBJ2-1, with 8 nucleotides matching TRBD2. Losses at the gene ends were 4 bases for V and 2 bases for J; bases not matched to a gene: 7. Germline CDR1 is LGHDT and CDR2 is YNNKEL (reference sequence). CDR3 size: 16 residues. The CDR3 DNA reads TGTGCCAGCAGCCCCTTCGGTAGCGGGACCTACAATGAGCAGTTCTTC. This codes for CASSPFGSGTYNEQFF.

CDR3 sequence: CATSDSGTGPADTQYF. CDR3 DNA sequence: TGTGCCACCAGTGATTCGGGGACAGGGCCGGCAGATACGCAGTATTTT. The chain is built from TRBV24-1 and TRBJ2-3; 9 bases fit TRBD1. The CDR3 consists of 16 residues. CDR1 is KGHDR, CDR2 SFDVKD, per germline. V gave up 2 bases and J gave up 4 bases; unmatched junction bases: 6.

The chain recombines TRBV3-1 with TRBJ1-3, with D unresolved. The CDR3 consists of 14 residues. Germline V CDR1 and CDR2: LGHDT, YNNKEL (reference sequence). Trimming left V 2 bases short and J 0 bases short, with 5 bases between. The CDR3 DNA reads TGTGCCAGCAGCCAACAGAGCTCTGGAAACACCATATATTTT. It yields the protein CASSQQSSGNTIYF.

This clonotype has ten or more counts. V gene TRBV7-6 combines with J gene TRBJ2-1, with D possibly called TRBD1 or TRBD2 (5 bases each). The CDR3 has 16 amino acids. Germline V gene sequence: CDR1 SGHVS, CDR2 FNYEAQ. The germline V and J ends were trimmed by 0 bases and 3 bases, with 12 bases remaining between them. For the CDR3, the DNA is TGTGCCAGCAGCTTAGCAGAAGGGGAGTACTACAATGAGCAGTTCTTC. It encodes CASSLAEGEYYNEQFF.

The V and J genes are TRBV7-8 and TRBJ2-3; TRBD2 matches 11 bases. V shed 2 bases, J shed 2 bases, and the junction held 9 bases outside the gene matches. The CDR3 has 18 residues. Germline CDR1 SGHVS, CDR2 FQNEAQ. The CDR3, as DNA: TGTGCCAGCAGCTTAATCAGACTAGCGGGACTCTTCACAGATACGCAGTATTTT. Translated, it gives CASSLIRLAGLFTDTQYF.

The genes are TRBV3-1 and TRBJ2-7; D may match TRBD1 or TRBD2 (7 bases each). Looked up from germline, CDR1 is LGHDT and CDR2 is YNNKEL (reference sequence). Trimming removed 4 bases from V and 0 bases from J, with 22 bases in between. The CDR3 extends over 18 amino acids. CDR3 in amino acids: CASSPGGPGQPSSYEQYV. The CDR3 nucleotides are TGTGCCAGCAGCCCGGGAGGACCGGGACAGCCATCCTCCTACGAGCAGTACGTC.

The rearrangement joins TRBV24-1 to TRBJ2-3; 10 bases fit TRBD1. The ends lost 7 bases at V and 2 bases at J; junction bases unmatched: 2. CDR1 KGHDR and CDR2 SFDVKD come from the germline V gene. The CDR3 length is 14 residues. CDR3 amino acids: CATRGQGLTDTQYF. CDR3 DNA: TGTGCCACCAGGGGACAGGGGCTCACAGATACGCAGTATTTT.

The chain combines TRBV9 with TRBJ2-1; 7 nucleotides agree with TRBD2. The CDR3 spans 15 residues. The V segment lost 0 bases and the J segment 10 bases; nucleotides outside the gene matches: 10. Germline V gene lookup returns CDR1 SGDLS and CDR2 YYNGEE. The CDR3 reads CASSVAMPGGREQFF. The CDR3 DNA sequence: TGTGCCAGCAGCGTAGCTATGCCGGGAGGTCGGGAGCAGTTCTTC. Complete variable domain (other parts from reference TRBV9 and TRBJ2-1): DSGVTQTPKHLITATGQRVTLRCSPRSGDLSVYWYQQSLDQGLQFLIQYYNGEERAKGNILERFSAQQFPDLHSELNLSSLELGDSALYFCASSVAMPGGREQFFGPGTRLTVL.

Only a few counts were recorded for this clonotype. The V gene is TRBV10-3, the J gene TRBJ2-3, with D possibly TRBD1 on 6 matching bases. The CDR3 spans 13 residues. CDR1 and CDR2 from the germline V gene are ENHRY and SYGVKD. V dropped 11 bases and J dropped 2 bases, with 14 bases sitting between them. CDR3 amino acids: CAAKGTSTDTQYF. CDR3 nucleotide sequence: TGTGCCGCTAAAGGGACATCCACAGATACGCAGTATTTT.